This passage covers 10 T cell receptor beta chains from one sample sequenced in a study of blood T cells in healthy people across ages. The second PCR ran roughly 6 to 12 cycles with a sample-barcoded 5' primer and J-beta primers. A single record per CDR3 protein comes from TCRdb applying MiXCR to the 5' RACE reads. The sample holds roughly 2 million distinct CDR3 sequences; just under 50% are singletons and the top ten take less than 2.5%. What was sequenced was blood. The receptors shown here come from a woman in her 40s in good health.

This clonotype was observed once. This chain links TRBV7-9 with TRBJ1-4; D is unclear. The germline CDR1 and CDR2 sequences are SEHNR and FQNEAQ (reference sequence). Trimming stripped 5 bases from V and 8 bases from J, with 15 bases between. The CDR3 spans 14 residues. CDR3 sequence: CASSAPGVGEKLFF. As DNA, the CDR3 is TGTGCCAGCAGCGCCCCTGGGGTTGGAGAAAAACTGTTTTTT.

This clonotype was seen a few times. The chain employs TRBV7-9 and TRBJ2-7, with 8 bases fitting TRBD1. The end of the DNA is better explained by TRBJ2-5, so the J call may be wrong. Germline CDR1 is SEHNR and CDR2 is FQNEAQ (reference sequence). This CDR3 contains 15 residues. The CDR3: CASSLDQGASETQYF. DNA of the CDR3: TGTGCCAGCAGCTTGGATCAGGGGGCAAGTGAGACCCAGTACTTC.

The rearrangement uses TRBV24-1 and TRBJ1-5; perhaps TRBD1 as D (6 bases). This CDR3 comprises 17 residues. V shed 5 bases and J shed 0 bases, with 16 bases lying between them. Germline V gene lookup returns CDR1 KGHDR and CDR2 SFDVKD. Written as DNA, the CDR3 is TGTGCCACCAGTGGGGACACAGGGCATGATAGCAATCAGCCCCAGCATTTT. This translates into CATSGDTGHDSNQPQHF.

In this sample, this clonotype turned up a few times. In DNA, the CDR3 is TGTGCCAGCAGGGACAAACTAGGCCCCCTAGATACGCAGTATTTT. It is translated as CASRDKLGPLDTQYF. The V call is TRBV7-2, the J call TRBJ2-3; D possibly uses TRBD1 or TRBD2 (5 bases each). The germline V and J ends were trimmed by 6 bases and 5 bases, with 18 bases remaining between them. The CDR3 contains 15 residues. The germline CDR1 and CDR2 sequences are SGHTA and FQGNSA.

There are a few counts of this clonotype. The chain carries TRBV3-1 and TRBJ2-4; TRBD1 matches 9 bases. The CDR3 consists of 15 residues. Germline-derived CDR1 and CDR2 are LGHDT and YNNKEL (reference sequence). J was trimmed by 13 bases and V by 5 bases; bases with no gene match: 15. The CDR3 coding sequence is TGTGCCAGCAGCAAACCGGGACAGGGCTGGAATGAGCAGTACTTC. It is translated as CASSKPGQGWNEQYF.

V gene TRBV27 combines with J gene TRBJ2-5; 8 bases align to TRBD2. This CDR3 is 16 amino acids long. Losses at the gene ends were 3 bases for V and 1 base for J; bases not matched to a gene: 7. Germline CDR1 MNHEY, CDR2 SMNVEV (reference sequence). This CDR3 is CASSFGLAGFQETQYF. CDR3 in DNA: TGTGCCAGCAGTTTCGGGCTAGCGGGTTTCCAAGAGACCCAGTACTTC.

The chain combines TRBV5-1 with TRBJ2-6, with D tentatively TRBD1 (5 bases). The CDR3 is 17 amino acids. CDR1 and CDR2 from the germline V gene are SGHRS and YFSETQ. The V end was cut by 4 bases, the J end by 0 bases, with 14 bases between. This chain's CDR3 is CASSMTDTSSGANVLTF. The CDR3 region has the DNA TGCGCCAGCAGCATGACAGATACGAGCTCTGGGGCCAACGTCCTGACTTTC.

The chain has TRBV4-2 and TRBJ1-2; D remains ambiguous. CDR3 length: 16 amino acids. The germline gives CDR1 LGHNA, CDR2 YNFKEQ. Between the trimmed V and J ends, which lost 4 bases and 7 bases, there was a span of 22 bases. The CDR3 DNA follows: TGTGCCAGCAGCCCGAACCGCGGGGTTGAGGCGTTTGGCTACACCTTC. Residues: CASSPNRGVEAFGYTF.

CDR3 sequence: CASSQRTGYEKLFF. CDR3 nucleotides: TGTGCCAGCAGCCAGCGCACGGGGTACGAAAAACTGTTTTTT. J is TRBJ1-4 and V is TRBV14; D gene uncertain. The CDR3 is 14 amino acids. Germline CDR1 SGHDN, CDR2 FVKESK. Trimming removed 3 bases at V and 8 bases at J, with 13 bases between.

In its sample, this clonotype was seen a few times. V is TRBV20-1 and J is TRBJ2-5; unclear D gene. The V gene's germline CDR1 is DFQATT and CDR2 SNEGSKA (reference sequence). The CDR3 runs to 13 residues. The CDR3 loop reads CSGISRNQETQYF. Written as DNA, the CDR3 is TGCAGCGGTATCTCGCGGAACCAAGAGACCCAGTACTTC.